The 8 T cell receptor beta chains below come from one sample, sequenced in a study of T-cell memory formation after mild COVID-19. TCRdb used MiXCR to reprocess the 5' RACE reads, holding one entry per CDR3 protein. The top ten clones hold about 7.4% of a sample with about 560,000 distinct CDR3 sequences, roughly a sixth of them seen once. Sequencing was done on a sample of PBMCs or a T cell subset sorted from them (not recorded which). The receptor source for this set is an adult woman who had mild COVID-19 (a few samples of this study predate the infection). Cell type and time point are not known.

This chain uses TRBV5-6 with TRBJ1-2, with D unresolved. This CDR3 comprises 14 residues. Trimming pared 0 bases from V and 4 bases from J, leaving 10 bases between. CDR1 is SGHDT and CDR2 is YYEEEE in the germline V gene. This CDR3 is CASSLVQAAYGYTF. The CDR3 nucleotides are TGTGCCAGCAGCTTGGTGCAGGCCGCCTATGGCTACACCTTC.

The chain uses TRBV20-1 and TRBJ2-5; 9 bases align to TRBD2. The CDR3 is made up of 16 amino acids. V lost 5 bases to trimming and J lost 5 bases; unmatched junction nucleotides: 15. Germline CDR1 and CDR2: DFQATT and SNEGSKA (reference sequence). This CDR3 is CSARVPLAGKGETQYF. CDR3 sequence (DNA): TGCAGTGCTCGGGTCCCCCTAGCGGGGAAAGGGGAGACCCAGTACTTC.

This clonotype was seen a few times. CDR3 in amino acids: CASSPGSVIRNSPLHF. The CDR3 DNA reads as TGTGCCAGCAGCCCAGGGTCGGTCATAAGAAATTCACCCCTCCACTTT. V usage is TRBV7-2 and J usage is TRBJ1-6, with D possibly matching TRBD1 (5 bases). Looked up from germline, CDR1 is SGHTA and CDR2 is FQGNSA. The V gene lost 5 bases and the J gene lost 7 bases, with 18 bases spanning the gap. This CDR3 spans 16 amino acids. The full variable domain, with the rest looked up from reference TRBV7-2 and TRBJ1-6, is GAGVSQSPSNKVTEKGKDVELRCDPISGHTALYWYRQSLGQGLEFLIYFQGNSAPDKSGLPSDRFSAERTGGSVSTLTIQRTQQEDSAVYLCASSPGSVIRNSPLHFGNGTRLTVT.

This clonotype was recorded a few times. The chain recombines TRBV7-9 with TRBJ2-1, with 10 nucleotides matching TRBD1. With V trimmed by 4 bases and J by 7 bases, 7 bases remained unmatched. The CDR3 totals 15 residues. The germline CDR1 and CDR2 sequences are SEHNR and FQNEAQ (reference sequence). DNA of the CDR3: TGTGCCAGCAGCTCGACAGGGGGCGGAAGGAATGAGCAGTTCTTC. The encoded protein is CASSSTGGGRNEQFF.

V and J are TRBV7-3 and TRBJ2-5, with D tentatively TRBD2 (7 bases). V was cut by 11 bases and J by 2 bases, with 15 bases left in between. Germline lookup yields CDR1 SGHTA and CDR2 FQGTGA. This CDR3 has 13 amino acids. The CDR3 nucleotides read TGTGCCGGGGGGGCCAGCGATCAAGAGACCCAGTACTTC. This translates into CAGGASDQETQYF.

This clonotype was picked up many times. The chain joins TRBV5-6 to TRBJ2-1; D ambiguous. V gave up 0 bases and J gave up 4 bases, with 5 bases separating them. The CDR3 sequence is 13 residues long. Germline V CDR1 and CDR2: SGHDT, YYEEEE. The CDR3 here is CASSLVRYNEQFF. CDR3 sequence (DNA): TGTGCCAGCAGCTTGGTTAGATACAATGAGCAGTTCTTC.

In this sample, this clonotype turned up a few times. This chain links TRBV20-1 with TRBJ2-7, with 12 bases aligning to TRBD1. J lost 0 bases, V lost 6 bases, and 15 bases had no gene match. Germline V gives CDR1 DFQATT, CDR2 SNEGSKA (reference sequence). The length of the CDR3 is 18 residues. Here the CDR3 reads CSATRPGQGASFSYEQYF. DNA of the CDR3: TGCAGTGCCACTCGACCGGGACAGGGGGCCTCATTCTCCTACGAGCAGTACTTC.

This clonotype was picked up many times. The V and J genes are TRBV11-2 and TRBJ2-3, with 8 bases that match TRBD2. CDR3 length equals 13 residues. Germline values: CDR1 SGHAT, CDR2 FQNNGV. V dropped 5 bases and J dropped 12; count of bases not matched to a gene: 10. The CDR3 sequence: CASSPGAGGAQYF. As DNA, the CDR3 is TGTGCCAGCAGCCCGGGTGCCGGGGGGGCCCAGTATTTT.